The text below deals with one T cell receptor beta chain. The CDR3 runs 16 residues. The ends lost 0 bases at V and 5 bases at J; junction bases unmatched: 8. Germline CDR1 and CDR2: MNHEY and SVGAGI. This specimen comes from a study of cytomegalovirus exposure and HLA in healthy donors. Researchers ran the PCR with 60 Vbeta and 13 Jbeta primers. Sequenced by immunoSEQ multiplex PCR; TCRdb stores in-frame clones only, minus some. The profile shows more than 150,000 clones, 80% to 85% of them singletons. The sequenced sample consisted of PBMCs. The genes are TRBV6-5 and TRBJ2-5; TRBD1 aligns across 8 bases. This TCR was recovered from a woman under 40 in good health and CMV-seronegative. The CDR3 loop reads CASSYSVQGAGETQYF. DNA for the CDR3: TGTGCCAGCAGTTACTCCGTCCAGGGGGCCGGGGAGACCCAGTACTTC.